This section outlines one TCR beta chain sequence together with its context. Within the sample, other DNA sequences also encode this same CDR3. The naive CD8 subset, CD45RO-negative cells positively selected for CCR7, excluded terminally differentiated effector memory CD45RA+ cells. This sample is drawn from a study of shared clonotypes between healthy human individuals. Germline values: CDR1 GTSNPN, CDR2 SVGIG (reference sequence). CDR3 length equals 12 residues. Trimming stripped 1 base from V and 5 bases from J, with 6 bases between. Profiling relied on immunoSEQ multiplex PCR, and the TCRdb table lists in-frame clones only, not all of them. The sample has over 2 million clones, about 95% seen once.

The chain recombines TRBV30 with TRBJ2-1; D call uncertain. This receptor was obtained from a man aged 18 to 30 in good health. The sample consisted of naive CD8+ T cells sorted from blood. CDR3 protein: CAWSAYNNEQFF. CDR3 nucleotides: TGTGCCTGGAGTGCCTATAACAATGAGCAGTTCTTC.